These 14 T cell receptor beta chains were all obtained from the same sample, sequenced in a study of T cell responses to AZD1222 COVID-19 vaccine. This table comes from immunoSEQ multiplex PCR, and its TCRdb copy is limited to in-frame clones, with some not included. The sample lists approximately 200,000 clones; 93% were seen once. Sequenced material: peripheral blood, taken 28 days after the second AZD1222 dose. These TCRs come from an adult who received the AZD1222 COVID-19 vaccine.

The gene calls are TRBV28 and TRBJ2-3, with 7 positions matching TRBD1. The trim removed 10 bases at V and 0 bases at J, leaving 10 bases unmatched. The CDR3 is 15 residues long. Germline V gene sequence: CDR1 MDHEN, CDR2 SYDVKM. CDR3 region: CATQVTGWSTDTQYF. The CDR3, as DNA: TGTGCCACCCAAGTGACAGGGTGGAGCACAGATACGCAGTATTTT.

The chain recombines TRBV6-5 with TRBJ1-2, with D unresolved. This CDR3 spans 14 amino acids. The germline V gene has CDR1 MNHEY and CDR2 SVGAGI. Trimming stripped 0 bases from V and 6 bases from J, with 11 bases between. CDR3 sequence (DNA): TGTGCCAGCAGTTACTCTTACGGTGTCGATGGCTACACCTTC. As protein: CASSYSYGVDGYTF.

V usage is TRBV9 and J usage is TRBJ1-6; the match to TRBD1 covers 9 bases. Trimming removed 4 bases from V and 0 bases from J; junction bases left unmatched: 8. This CDR3 is 18 amino acids long. Germline CDR1 reads SGDLS; CDR2 reads YYNGEE. The CDR3, as DNA: TGTGCCAGCAGCTCCCGGGACAGGGATTTCTCCTATAATTCACCCCTCCACTTT. Its protein is CASSSRDRDFSYNSPLHF.

The CDR3 loop is CASSLEGSQPQHF. The CDR3 DNA follows: TGTGCCAGCAGCCTGGAGGGAAGCCAGCCCCAGCATTTT. The chain recombines TRBV3-1 (or the pseudogene TRBV3-2) with TRBJ1-5; D is ambiguous. Germline CDR1 and CDR2: LGHDT and YNNKEL (reference sequence). V lost 4 bases, J lost 7 bases, and 11 bases lay in between. CDR3 length equals 13 residues.

This clone was seen just once. This rearrangement joins TRBV7-2 to TRBJ1-5, with D tentatively TRBD1 (6 bases). Trimming removed 5 bases from V and 2 bases from J, with 16 bases in between. This CDR3 contains 16 residues. Germline V lookup: CDR1 SGHTA, CDR2 FQGNSA. CDR3 bases: TGTGCCAGCAGCCTCGGGAGGGCAGGGGGCAATCAGCCCCAGCATTTT. Translating it yields CASSLGRAGGNQPQHF.

This clone has ten or more counts. The V gene is TRBV15, the J gene TRBJ1-2; 8 positions match TRBD1. The CDR3 consists of 14 residues. Per the germline V gene, CDR1 is LNHNV and CDR2 is YYDKDF (reference sequence). V shed 6 bases and J 3 bases; nucleotides not matched to a gene: 6. CDR3 residues: CATRTGQGDYGYTF. The CDR3 nucleotides read TGTGCCACCAGAACAGGACAGGGCGACTATGGCTACACCTTC.

The chain is built from TRBV9 and TRBJ2-3; 9 nucleotides agree with TRBD1. The CDR3 runs 15 residues. Trimming at V came to 3 bases and at J to 0 bases, leaving 2 bases not matched to a gene. Germline loops: CDR1 SGDLS, CDR2 YYNGEE. The chain's CDR3 is CASSEGQGSTDTQYF. The CDR3 nucleotides read TGTGCCAGCAGCGAAGGACAGGGGAGCACAGATACGCAGTATTTT.

V and J are TRBV28 and TRBJ1-2, with 7 bases that match TRBD1. After removal of 7 bases from V and 5 bases from J, the junction contained 7 bases not matched to a gene. Germline assignment: CDR1 MDHEN and CDR2 SYDVKM. The length of the CDR3 is 13 residues. CDR3 coding DNA: TGTGCCAGCAAGGGACAGCAACCATATGGCTACACCTTC. Its protein product is CASKGQQPYGYTF.

The chain employs TRBV7-8 and TRBJ1-2; TRBD1 aligns across 8 bases. The germline V gene has CDR1 SGHVS and CDR2 FQNEAQ. With 0 bases clipped from V and 0 bases from J, the junction kept 3 bases outside the gene matches. CDR3 length: 16 amino acids. In DNA, the CDR3 is TGTGCCAGCAGCTTAGCTGGGACAGGCACTAACTATGGCTACACCTTC. Amino acids: CASSLAGTGTNYGYTF.

V is TRBV7-2 and J is TRBJ1-2, with 8 nucleotides matching TRBD1. This CDR3 is 14 amino acids long. The germline V gene encodes CDR1 SGHTA and CDR2 FQGNSA. V shed 6 bases, J shed 4 bases, and the junction held 7 bases outside the gene matches. The CDR3 is CASRSGQGAYGYTF. The CDR3 DNA reads as TGTGCCAGCAGATCCGGACAGGGCGCCTATGGCTACACCTTC.

The chain recombines TRBV10-2 with TRBJ1-3; maybe TRBD1 (6 bases). The V end was cut by 6 bases, the J end by 0 bases, with 15 bases between. The CDR3 runs to 16 residues. Germline V gene data show CDR1 as WSHSY and CDR2 as SAAADI. CDR3 in amino acids: CASRRDKHFSGNTIYF. DNA of the CDR3: TGCGCCAGCAGAAGGGACAAACACTTCTCTGGAAACACCATATATTTT.

This rearrangement joins TRBV2 to TRBJ1-6, with D perhaps TRBD1 (5 bases). The V end lost 7 bases, the J end lost 5 bases, and 12 bases lay between the germline ends. This CDR3 comprises 14 residues. Per germline, CDR1 SNHLY and CDR2 FYNNEI. CDR3 in DNA: TGTGCCAGCACCCCCCAGGGAAATAATTCACCCCTCCACTTT. Protein: CASTPQGNNSPLHF.

This chain joins TRBV6-4 and TRBJ2-7; D is unclear. V was pared by 0 bases and J by 6 bases, with 12 bases between. This CDR3 is 14 amino acids long. Germline V gene lookup returns CDR1 MRHNA and CDR2 SNTAGT. The CDR3 DNA reads TGTGCCAGCAGTGACTCGAATCGTTTGTGCGAGCAGTACTTC. Protein sequence: CASSDSNRLCEQYF.

The gene calls are TRBV7-3 and TRBJ2-2; D might be TRBD1 (6 bases). The CDR3 spans 15 residues. V lost 5 bases to trimming and J lost 0 bases, with 10 bases between them. Germline lookup yields CDR1 SGHTA and CDR2 FQGTGA. The CDR3 reads CASSKTGTNTGELFF. The DNA of the CDR3 is TGTGCCAGCAGCAAAACAGGGACGAACACCGGGGAGCTGTTTTTT. The full variable domain, with the rest looked up from reference TRBV7-3 and TRBJ2-2, is GAGVSQTPSNKVTEKGKYVELRCDPISGHTALYWYRQSLGQGPEFLIYFQGTGAADDSGLPNDRFFAVRPEGSVSTLKIQRTERGDSAVYLCASSKTGTNTGELFFGEGSRLTVL.